A single sample gave rise to the 32 T cell receptor beta chains below, sequenced in a study of shared clonotypes between healthy human individuals. The table came from immunoSEQ multiplex PCR; TCRdb's copy has only in-frame clones and leaves some out. The sample records 1.4 million to 1.5 million clones, approximately 96% being singletons. Sequencing was done on a sample of naive CD4+ T cells sorted from blood. As for subset: CD45RA+ positively selected. Receptors originate from a man aged 30 to 39 in good health.

Comments on this clone: One end of the junction does not line up with germline, which may come from a read error. The V call is TRBV29-1, the J call TRBJ2-2; tentative D call: TRBD2 (5 bases). Germline CDR1 and CDR2: SQVTM and ANQGSEA. The CDR3 is 15 amino acids. The CDR3 region is CSVEAGKGYTGELFF. The CDR3 nucleotides are TGCAGCGTCGAAGCCGGGAAGGGTTACACCGGGGAGCTGTTTTTT.

V usage is TRBV27 and J usage is TRBJ1-4; D possibly corresponds to TRBD1 (5 bases). Germline V gives CDR1 MNHEY, CDR2 SMNVEV (reference sequence). This CDR3 has 16 residues. V lost 3 bases, J lost 1 base, and 12 bases lay in between. The CDR3 DNA reads as TGTGCCAGCAGTTTTGGGGGGTCCCGAACTAATGAAAAACTGTTTTTT. This sequence encodes CASSFGGSRTNEKLFF.

Concerning this clone: The sample contains more than one DNA sequence encoding this CDR3. The chain links TRBV10-3 to TRBJ2-3; no reliable D call. V lost 6 bases and J lost 5, with 6 bases in between. The CDR3 extends over 11 amino acids. Germline assignment: CDR1 ENHRY and CDR2 SYGVKD. CDR3 coding DNA: TGTGCCATCAGCTCTGAAGATACGCAGTATTTT. It translates to CAISSEDTQYF.

The chain has TRBV5-1 and TRBJ2-4; no reliable D call. The CDR3 totals 12 residues. CDR1 and CDR2 (germline): SGHRS, YFSETQ. Trimming removed 10 bases from V and 0 bases from J, with 8 bases in between. The CDR3 sequence: CAHREAKNIQYF. The CDR3 nucleotides read TGCGCCCACCGAGAAGCCAAAAACATTCAGTACTTC.

This sequence joins TRBV5-1 and TRBJ1-3; D is undetermined. Trimming removed 4 bases at V and 0 bases at J, with 14 bases between. CDR1 is SGHRS, CDR2 YFSETQ, per germline. The CDR3 has 16 residues. CDR3 sequence reads: CASSADLTYSGNTIYF. The DNA of the CDR3 is TGCGCCAGCAGCGCTGATCTTACCTACTCTGGAAACACCATATATTTT. Full variable domain (rest looked up from reference TRBV5-1 and TRBJ1-3): KAGVTQTPRYLIKTRGQQVTLSCSPISGHRSVSWYQQTPGQGLQFLFEYFSETQRNKGNFPGRFSGRQFSNSRSEMNVSTLELGDSALYLCASSADLTYSGNTIYFGEGSWLTVV.

The chain links TRBV27 to TRBJ1-1; 7 nucleotides align to TRBD1. The CDR3 contains 13 residues. The V gene end was trimmed by 3 bases and the J gene end by 6 bases; junction bases not matched to a gene: 4. Germline CDR1 MNHEY, CDR2 SMNVEV (reference sequence). CDR3 region: CASSFRTGAEAFF. The CDR3 bases are TGTGCCAGCAGTTTTAGAACAGGGGCTGAAGCTTTCTTT.

The rearrangement uses TRBV29-1 and TRBJ2-4, with 8 bases lining up with TRBD2. CDR3 length: 18 amino acids. The V segment lost 0 bases and the J segment 2 bases; nucleotides outside the gene matches: 12. Per the germline V gene, CDR1 is SQVTM and CDR2 is ANQGSEA. The CDR3 nucleotides are TGCAGCGTTGAAGATCGGACTAGAGCGGGAGCCCCCAAAAACATTCAGTACTTC. Protein product: CSVEDRTRAGAPKNIQYF.

The V gene is TRBV5-6, the J gene TRBJ2-2; 8 bases align to TRBD1. The CDR3 is 15 amino acids. Losses at the gene ends were 3 bases for V and 6 bases for J; bases not matched to a gene: 7. CDR1 is SGHDT, CDR2 YYEEEE, per germline. Written as DNA, the CDR3 is TGTGCCAGCAGCTCTCCGACAGGGGCGTCCGGGGAGCTGTTTTTT. It yields the protein CASSSPTGASGELFF. Complete variable domain (other parts from reference TRBV5-6 and TRBJ2-2): DAGVTQSPTHLIKTRGQQVTLRCSPKSGHDTVSWYQQALGQGPQFIFQYYEEEERQRGNFPDRFSGHQFPNYSSELNVNALLLGDSALYLCASSSPTGASGELFFGEGSRLTVL.

The rearrangement uses TRBV7-2 and TRBJ2-7, with 9 bases that match TRBD2. Germline loops: CDR1 SGHTA, CDR2 FQGNSA. The junction had 5 bases not matched to a gene; V was cut back by 6 bases and J by 2 bases. The CDR3 length is 14 residues. DNA of the CDR3: TGTGCCAGCAGTCACGGCGGGAGGGCCTACGAGCAGTACTTC. Protein sequence: CASSHGGRAYEQYF.

This chain joins TRBV5-4 and TRBJ2-3; 7 nucleotides line up with TRBD1. The CDR3 loop spans 19 amino acids. Germline lookup yields CDR1 SGHNT and CDR2 YYREEE (reference sequence). V lost 0 bases to trimming and J lost 0 bases; unmatched junction nucleotides: 13. The CDR3 region has the DNA TGTGCCAGCAGCTTGGGTGGCTCAGGGGGTTTATCTAGCACAGATACGCAGTATTTT. Its translation: CASSLGGSGGLSSTDTQYF. Combining the CDR3 with reference TRBV5-4 and TRBJ2-3 gives the whole variable domain ETGVTQSPTHLIKTRGQQVTLRCSSQSGHNTVSWYQQALGQGPQFIFQYYREEENGRGNFPPRFSGLQFPNYSSELNVNALELDDSALYLCASSLGGSGGLSSTDTQYFGPGTRLTVL.

The gene calls are TRBV5-4 and TRBJ2-7, with D tentatively TRBD2 (6 bases). Germline V gene lookup returns CDR1 SGHNT and CDR2 YYREEE (reference sequence). V was cut by 0 bases and J by 4 bases, with 14 bases left in between. CDR3 length: 15 residues. CDR3 region: CASSLELGSPYEQYF. In nucleotides, the CDR3 is TGTGCCAGCAGCTTGGAACTCGGGAGCCCGTACGAGCAGTACTTC.

The chain links TRBV5-4 to TRBJ2-1; 7 bases match TRBD2. The CDR3 covers 14 residues. The germline CDR1 and CDR2 sequences are SGHNT and YYREEE (reference sequence). J lost 8 bases, V lost 2 bases, and 7 bases had no gene match. The CDR3 bases are TGTGCCAGCAGCTTAACCGGGAGGAGCGATGAGCAGTTCTTC. It codes for CASSLTGRSDEQFF.

The gene calls are TRBV6-6 and TRBJ2-4, with D perhaps TRBD1 or TRBD2 (5 bases each). Deletions cut 5 bases from V and 5 bases from J, with 16 bases between. There are 15 residues in the CDR3. The V gene's germline CDR1 is MNHNY and CDR2 SVGAGI (reference sequence). This chain's CDR3 is CASSTHQGTENIQYF. Written as DNA, the CDR3 is TGTGCCAGCAGTACGCACCAAGGGACGGAAAACATTCAGTACTTC.

This clone turned up a few times. The chain recombines TRBV27 with TRBJ2-2; D is uncertain. Trimming pared 6 bases from V and 5 bases from J, leaving 13 bases between. Germline CDR1 and CDR2: MNHEY and SMNVEV (reference sequence). This CDR3 contains 14 residues. The CDR3 protein is CASSPRSRTGELFF. DNA for the CDR3: TGTGCCAGCAGCCCCAGGAGCCGAACCGGGGAGCTGTTTTTT.

The chain carries TRBV28 and TRBJ1-1; D gene ambiguous. Germline V CDR1 and CDR2: MDHEN, SYDVKM. CDR3 length: 12 residues. Trimming pared 9 bases from V and 1 base from J, leaving 9 bases between. The DNA of the CDR3 is TGTGCCAGTGTACACGAGAACACTGAAGCTTTCTTT. Translating it yields CASVHENTEAFF. Filled out from reference TRBV28 and TRBJ1-1, the complete variable domain reads DVKVTQSSRYLVKRTGEKVFLECVQDMDHENMFWYRQDPGLGLRLIYFSYDVKMKEKGDIPEGYSVSREKKERFSLILESASTNQTSMYLCASVHENTEAFFGQGTRLTVV.

The chain couples TRBV9 to TRBJ1-1; D perhaps matches TRBD1 (6 bases). Germline CDR1 SGDLS, CDR2 YYNGEE. CDR3 length: 14 amino acids. Trimming took 1 base from V and 3 from J, leaving 10 bases between them. The CDR3: CASSVSWTDTEAFF. In DNA form, the CDR3 reads TGTGCCAGCAGCGTATCCTGGACAGACACTGAAGCTTTCTTT.

The rearrangement links TRBV6-4 to TRBJ2-1, with 7 bases aligning to TRBD2. Germline trimming cut 2 bases from V and 8 bases from J; bases unmatched to any gene: 9. CDR3 size: 15 residues. Germline-derived CDR1 and CDR2 are MRHNA and SNTAGT. The CDR3 region is CASSDPPGRGDEQFF. Here the CDR3 DNA reads TGTGCCAGCAGTGACCCTCCTGGGAGGGGCGATGAGCAGTTCTTC.

This sequence joins TRBV28 and TRBJ2-1; TRBD1 aligns across 7 bases. V lost 8 bases and J lost 1; bases outside the gene matches: 8. Per the germline V gene, CDR1 is MDHEN and CDR2 is SYDVKM. The CDR3 has 15 amino acids. This chain's CDR3 is CASARQGHSYNEQFF. For the CDR3, the DNA is TGTGCCAGCGCGCGACAGGGACATTCCTACAATGAGCAGTTCTTC.

The V call is TRBV7-9, the J call TRBJ2-1, with 12 nucleotides matching TRBD2. Per germline, CDR1 SEHNR and CDR2 FQNEAQ (reference sequence). V lost 7 bases to trimming and J lost 0 bases; unmatched junction nucleotides: 13. The CDR3 sequence is 19 residues long. The CDR3 DNA sequence: TGTGCCAGCACCTCCTTCGGACTAGCGGGAAAAAGCTCCTACAATGAGCAGTTCTTC. Translating gives CASTSFGLAGKSSYNEQFF.

The chain couples TRBV14 to TRBJ1-3; 7 positions match TRBD1. The germline V gene encodes CDR1 SGHDN and CDR2 FVKESK. The V gene end was trimmed by 5 bases and the J gene end by 6 bases; junction bases not matched to a gene: 4. The CDR3 totals 13 residues. DNA of the CDR3: TGTGCCAGCAGCTGGGACAGAGAAAACACCATATATTTT. Amino acid sequence: CASSWDRENTIYF.

CDR3 DNA sequence: TGCGCCAGCAGCGTGGTGGCAGGGGGCTTGGAGACCCAGTACTTC. This gives the protein CASSVVAGGLETQYF. V usage is TRBV5-1 and J usage is TRBJ2-5, with 8 bases that match TRBD1. CDR1 is SGHRS and CDR2 is YFSETQ in the germline V gene. CDR3 size: 15 residues. Trimming at V came to 4 bases and at J to 5 bases, leaving 10 bases not matched to a gene.

In this sample, this clone turned up once. The CDR3 nucleotides read TGTGCCAGCAGCGCCAATAGCGGGAGGACAGATACGCAGTATTTT. Protein sequence: CASSANSGRTDTQYF. The rearrangement links TRBV9 to TRBJ2-3; 10 bases match TRBD2. Trimming removed 3 bases from V and 3 bases from J; junction bases left unmatched: 4. The CDR3 contains 15 residues. CDR1 is SGDLS and CDR2 is YYNGEE in the germline V gene.

J is TRBJ2-4 and V is TRBV9; the D is unclear. In germline, CDR1 is SGDLS, CDR2 YYNGEE. CDR3 length: 14 amino acids. With 2 bases removed from V and 3 bases from J, the gap between germline ends came to 9 bases. CDR3 residues: CASSVGHYKNIQYF. The CDR3 region has the DNA TGTGCCAGCAGCGTCGGGCACTACAAAAACATTCAGTACTTC. Full variable domain (rest looked up from reference TRBV9 and TRBJ2-4): DSGVTQTPKHLITATGQRVTLRCSPRSGDLSVYWYQQSLDQGLQFLIQYYNGEERAKGNILERFSAQQFPDLHSELNLSSLELGDSALYFCASSVGHYKNIQYFGAGTRLSVL.

The chain combines TRBV4-2 with TRBJ2-1, with D perhaps TRBD2 (5 bases). The V end was cut by 1 base, the J end by 7 bases, with 14 bases between. Germline V gene data show CDR1 as LGHNA and CDR2 as YNFKEQ. The CDR3 runs 15 residues. The CDR3 bases are TGTGCCAGCAGCCAAGGTAGTAGTACGGGGAATGAGCAGTTCTTC. Amino acids: CASSQGSSTGNEQFF.

The chain carries TRBV6-6 and TRBJ2-7, with 7 nucleotides matching TRBD1. The CDR3 totals 16 residues. Germline CDR1 MNHNY, CDR2 SVGAGI (reference sequence). V gave up 0 bases and J gave up 2 bases; unmatched junction bases: 7. CDR3 loop: CASSYSGQAIPYEQYF. CDR3 DNA sequence: TGTGCCAGCAGTTACTCCGGACAGGCGATACCCTACGAGCAGTACTTC.

The chain employs TRBV2 and TRBJ1-5, with TRBD1 as a possible D gene (6 bases). CDR3 length equals 16 residues. V lost 3 bases, J lost 7 bases, and 19 bases lay in between. The germline V gene encodes CDR1 SNHLY and CDR2 FYNNEI. Written as DNA, the CDR3 is TGTGCCAGCAGTGATAGGGGGACACACTGGGGACAGCCCCAGCATTTT. The encoded protein is CASSDRGTHWGQPQHF.

J is TRBJ2-5 and V is TRBV18; D ambiguous. The V and J ends lost 0 bases and 4 bases respectively, with 9 bases between them. CDR3 size: 14 residues. CDR1 KGHSH and CDR2 LQKENI come from the germline V gene. CDR3 sequence (DNA): TGTGCCAGCTCACCACCGCGGTTACGAGAGACCCAGTACTTC. Translating gives CASSPPRLRETQYF.

The chain employs TRBV7-8 and TRBJ2-1, with D perhaps being TRBD1 or TRBD2 (5 bases each). Trimming removed 5 bases from V and 8 bases from J, with 19 bases in between. The CDR3 totals 15 residues. Germline V CDR1 and CDR2: SGHVS, FQNEAQ. CDR3 nucleotides: TGTGCCAGCAGCCCGGACGAGGGCCTGGGGGATGAGCAGTTCTTC. It codes for CASSPDEGLGDEQFF. The full variable domain, its missing parts supplied by reference TRBV7-8 and TRBJ2-1, is GAGVSQSPRYKVAKRGQDVALRCDPISGHVSLFWYQQALGQGPEFLTYFQNEAQLDKSGLPSDRFFAERPEGSVSTLKIQRTQQEDSAVYLCASSPDEGLGDEQFFGPGTRLTVL.

The rearrangement uses TRBV5-1 and TRBJ2-2; 7 nucleotides agree with TRBD1. CDR3 length equals 14 residues. The germline gives CDR1 SGHRS, CDR2 YFSETQ. V gave up 7 bases and J gave up 0 bases; unmatched junction bases: 3. The CDR3 coding sequence is TGCGCCAGCGGGGACAGACCGAACACCGGGGAGCTGTTTTTT. This encodes CASGDRPNTGELFF.

V usage is TRBV7-9 and J usage is TRBJ2-1; D is perhaps TRBD2 (6 bases). The CDR3 totals 15 residues. Trimming removed 5 bases from V and 3 bases from J, with 14 bases in between. The germline V gene encodes CDR1 SEHNR and CDR2 FQNEAQ (reference sequence). The DNA for the CDR3 is TGTGCCAGCAGCCCTGCTAGCGTTTTCTACAATGAGCAGTTCTTC. As protein: CASSPASVFYNEQFF.

The chain recombines TRBV30 with TRBJ1-1, with unresolved D. Looked up from germline, CDR1 is GTSNPN and CDR2 is SVGIG (reference sequence). Trimming took 2 bases from V and 4 from J, leaving 11 bases between them. The CDR3 has 13 amino acids. DNA for the CDR3: TGTGCCTGGAGTCTCGACCGCGGCACTGAAGCTTTCTTT. Residues: CAWSLDRGTEAFF.

The chain uses TRBV19 and TRBJ1-1; 8 positions match TRBD1. Germline V gene sequence: CDR1 LNHDA, CDR2 SQIVND (reference sequence). CDR3 length: 14 amino acids. V lost 5 bases to trimming and J lost 4 bases; unmatched junction nucleotides: 6. Here the CDR3 reads CASSSGQGFTEAFF. The CDR3 region has the DNA TGTGCCAGTAGTTCCGGACAGGGATTCACTGAAGCTTTCTTT.